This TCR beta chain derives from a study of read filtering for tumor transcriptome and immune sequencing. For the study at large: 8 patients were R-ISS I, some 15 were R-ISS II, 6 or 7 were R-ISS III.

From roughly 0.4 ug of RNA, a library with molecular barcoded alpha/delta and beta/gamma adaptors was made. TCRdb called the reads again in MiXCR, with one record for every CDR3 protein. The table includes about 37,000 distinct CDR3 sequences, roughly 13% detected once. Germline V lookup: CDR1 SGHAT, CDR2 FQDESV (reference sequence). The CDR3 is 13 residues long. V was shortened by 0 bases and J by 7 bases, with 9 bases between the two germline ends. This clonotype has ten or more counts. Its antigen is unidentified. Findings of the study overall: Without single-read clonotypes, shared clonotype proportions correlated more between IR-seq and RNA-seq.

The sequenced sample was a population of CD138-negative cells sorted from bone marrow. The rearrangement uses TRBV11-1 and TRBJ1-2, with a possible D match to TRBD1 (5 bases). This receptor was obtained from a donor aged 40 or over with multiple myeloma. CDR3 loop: CASSLAQDSGYTF. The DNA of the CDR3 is TGTGCCAGCAGCTTAGCACAGGACTCTGGCTACACCTTC. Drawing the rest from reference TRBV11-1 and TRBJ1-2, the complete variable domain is EAEVAQSPRYKITEKSQAVAFWCDPISGHATLYWYRQILGQGPELLVQFQDESVVDDSQLPKDRFSAERLKGVDSTLKIQPAELGDSAMYLCASSLAQDSGYTFGSGTRLTVV.